This TCR beta chain was recovered during a study of blood T cell repertoires in COVID-19. Study details: Samples came from the United States, Italy and Spain, spanning acute and convalescent COVID-19. Sample material is recorded as cDNA or gDNA derived from T cells, B-cell-depleted T cells, or PBMCs.

In the original analysis: Estimated nucleated cell counts came from reference gene primer amplification. Measured with immunoSEQ multiplex PCR; TCRdb has only the in-frame clones, and not every one. Clone size and the V and J calls come from that table; the DNA yielded D and trimming. The sample includes around 100,000 clones, 87% seen only once; the top ten take roughly 2%. The CDR3 runs 16 residues. CDR1 MNHEY and CDR2 SVGEGT come from the germline V gene. The J segment lost 6 bases and the V segment lost 6 bases, leaving 10 bases of the junction unmatched. This sequence originates from a man aged 45 to 65 with active COVID-19. Sequencing used peripheral blood. V and J are TRBV6-2 or TRBV6-3 and TRBJ2-2, with 10 bases that match TRBD1. CDR3 amino acids: CASSRMTGGASGELFF. Here the CDR3 DNA reads TGTGCCAGCAGCCGAATGACAGGGGGCGCATCCGGGGAGCTGTTTTTT.